The 22 T cell receptor beta chains below were found in one sample sequenced in a study of blood T cell repertoires in COVID-19. Method: immunoSEQ multiplex PCR; TCRdb's copy keeps in-frame clones and lacks some. The sample records roughly 220,000 clones, more than 65% being singletons. The sequenced sample was peripheral blood. The origin of the receptors is a woman under 40 who had recovered from COVID-19.

This chain uses TRBV28 with TRBJ2-7; 7 nucleotides align to TRBD2. There are 14 residues in the CDR3. Trimming cost V 9 bases and J 0 bases; bases outside gene matches: 8. Germline V gives CDR1 MDHEN, CDR2 SYDVKM. The CDR3 DNA follows: TGTGCCAGTGACGGCGGGGGATTCTCCTACGAGCAGTACTTC. The encoded protein is CASDGGGFSYEQYF.

The chain employs TRBV27 and TRBJ2-7; 8 bases are a match to TRBD1. V gave up 6 bases and J gave up 6 bases; unmatched junction bases: 10. CDR3 length: 14 amino acids. Germline loops: CDR1 MNHEY, CDR2 SMNVEV (reference sequence). The DNA of the CDR3 is TGTGCCAGCAGGGCAGGACAGGGAGCCTCCGAGCAGTACTTC. This sequence encodes CASRAGQGASEQYF.

CDR3 in DNA: TGTGCCAGCTCACCCACGACACGGCAAGCGGTCACAGATACGCAGTATTTT. Translating it yields CASSPTTRQAVTDTQYF. This chain uses TRBV18 with TRBJ2-3; the D gene is possibly TRBD2 (5 bases). The CDR3 contains 17 residues. CDR1 and CDR2 from the germline V gene are KGHSH and LQKENI. The V end was cut by 3 bases, the J end by 2 bases, with 18 bases between. Supplemented by reference TRBV18 and TRBJ2-3, the full variable domain reads NAGVMQNPRHLVRRRGQEARLRCSPMKGHSHVYWYRQLPEEGLKFMVYLQKENIIDESGMPKERFSAEFPKEGPSILRIQQVVRGDSAAYFCASSPTTRQAVTDTQYFGPGTRLTVL.

The genes are TRBV9 and TRBJ2-1; 7 bases are a match to TRBD2. The CDR3 totals 14 residues. CDR1 is SGDLS and CDR2 is YYNGEE in the germline V gene. The J segment lost 7 bases and the V segment lost 4 bases, leaving 8 bases of the junction unmatched. CDR3 coding DNA: TGTGCCAGCAGCCAGTCGACTAGCTCGAATGAGCAGTTCTTC. Encoded protein: CASSQSTSSNEQFF. The whole variable domain, filled in from reference TRBV9 and TRBJ2-1, reads DSGVTQTPKHLITATGQRVTLRCSPRSGDLSVYWYQQSLDQGLQFLIQYYNGEERAKGNILERFSAQQFPDLHSELNLSSLELGDSALYFCASSQSTSSNEQFFGPGTRLTVL.

The V and J genes are TRBV9 and TRBJ2-3; 8 positions match TRBD1. CDR3 size: 14 residues. V dropped 6 bases and J dropped 1; count of bases not matched to a gene: 4. CDR1 and CDR2 (germline): SGDLS, YYNGEE. The CDR3 region has the DNA TGTGCCAGCAACCCGGGACAGGGCACAGATACGCAGTATTTT. This sequence encodes CASNPGQGTDTQYF.

The gene calls are TRBV28 and TRBJ2-7; a possible D gene is TRBD1 (7 bases). The V end lost 4 bases, the J end lost 2 bases, and 12 bases lay between the germline ends. This CDR3 comprises 14 residues. Germline V gene lookup returns CDR1 MDHEN and CDR2 SYDVKM. CDR3 loop: CASSWAGGTYEQYF. The CDR3 nucleotides are TGTGCCAGCAGTTGGGCAGGGGGGACCTACGAGCAGTACTTC.

About this clone itself: The sample contains more than one DNA sequence encoding this CDR3. The CDR3 bases are TGCGCCAGCAGCTTGGACAGGGGTGGCTACACCTTC. It translates to CASSLDRGGYTF. The chain has TRBV5-1 and TRBJ1-2, with 7 bases fitting TRBD1. This CDR3 has 12 residues. Per the germline V gene, CDR1 is SGHRS and CDR2 is YFSETQ. Trimming cost V 0 bases and J 7 bases; bases outside gene matches: 0.

The rearrangement uses TRBV9 and TRBJ1-6; 9 nucleotides line up with TRBD1. CDR1 SGDLS and CDR2 YYNGEE come from the germline V gene. The CDR3 runs to 12 residues. After removal of 7 bases from V and 10 bases from J, the junction contained 3 bases not matched to a gene. In DNA, the CDR3 is TGTGCCAGCTCCACAGGGGGCTCACCCCTCCACTTT. Translating it yields CASSTGGSPLHF. The full variable domain, completed using reference TRBV9 and TRBJ1-6, is DSGVTQTPKHLITATGQRVTLRCSPRSGDLSVYWYQQSLDQGLQFLIQYYNGEERAKGNILERFSAQQFPDLHSELNLSSLELGDSALYFCASSTGGSPLHFGNGTRLTVT.

The rearrangement joins TRBV5-1 to TRBJ2-7, with a weak D call TRBD1 (6 bases). The CDR3 length is 14 residues. The V end lost 0 bases, the J end lost 3 bases, and 10 bases lay between the germline ends. Germline loops: CDR1 SGHRS, CDR2 YFSETQ. The CDR3 here is CASSLAGRGYEQYF. The CDR3, as DNA: TGCGCCAGCAGCTTGGCTGGCAGGGGCTACGAGCAGTACTTC.

This chain uses TRBV28 with TRBJ1-2, with TRBD1 as a possible D gene (5 bases). Trimming took off 10 bases at V and 0 bases at J, with 15 bases between the two ends. The CDR3 has 14 residues. Germline CDR1 is MDHEN and CDR2 is SYDVKM. CDR3 bases: TGTGCCACCCGACGGACACCTCCTAACTATGGCTACACCTTC. Translating gives CATRRTPPNYGYTF.

This clone was observed a single time. This chain links TRBV14 with TRBJ1-6, with a possible D match to TRBD1 (6 bases). V was cut by 1 base and J by 8 bases, with 12 bases left in between. Germline V gives CDR1 SGHDN, CDR2 FVKESK. This CDR3 is built from 15 residues. The CDR3 reads CASSQGQGPDSPLHF. The CDR3, as DNA: TGTGCCAGCAGCCAAGGGCAGGGGCCTGATTCACCCCTCCACTTT.

The V gene is TRBV10-1, the J gene TRBJ2-5; 7 bases are a match to TRBD1. The CDR3 sequence is 14 residues long. The junction had 1 base not matched to a gene; V was cut back by 2 bases and J by 1 base. The germline CDR1 and CDR2 sequences are WNHNN and SYGVQD (reference sequence). The CDR3 nucleotides read TGCGCCAGCAGTGAGACAGGGGTCCAAGAGACCCAGTACTTC. Amino acids: CASSETGVQETQYF.

The chain joins TRBV3-1 (or the pseudogene TRBV3-2) to TRBJ2-2, with 12 bases aligning to TRBD2. The trim removed 6 bases at V and 5 bases at J, leaving 7 bases unmatched. CDR3 size: 16 residues. Germline CDR1 and CDR2: LGHDT and YNNKEL (reference sequence). The CDR3 loop is CASSFLAGGPTGELFF. In DNA form, the CDR3 reads TGTGCCAGCAGTTTCCTAGCGGGAGGGCCAACCGGGGAGCTGTTTTTT.

This clone was detected only a few times. The chain combines TRBV28 with TRBJ1-5, with TRBD1 matching over 8 bases. The CDR3 totals 19 residues. J gave up 4 bases and V 5 bases, and 19 bases lay outside the gene matches. CDR1 is MDHEN and CDR2 is SYDVKM in the germline V gene. Here the CDR3 DNA reads TGTGCCAGCAGTCTCTGGGACAGGATCACCCCAATGGCGAATCAGCCCCAGCATTTT. This sequence encodes CASSLWDRITPMANQPQHF.

V usage is TRBV9 and J usage is TRBJ1-3, with a possible D match to TRBD1 (6 bases). Trimming stripped 1 base from V and 7 bases from J, with 12 bases between. This CDR3 region has 14 residues. Germline V gives CDR1 SGDLS, CDR2 YYNGEE. The CDR3 loop is CASSVYGGANTIYF. The CDR3 DNA is TGTGCCAGCAGCGTATATGGGGGCGCGAACACCATATATTTT.

This chain links TRBV5-4 with TRBJ2-3; TRBD2 matches 11 bases. The J segment lost 2 bases and the V segment lost 3 bases, leaving 11 bases of the junction unmatched. The CDR3 consists of 18 residues. Per germline, CDR1 SGHNT and CDR2 YYREEE (reference sequence). CDR3 sequence (DNA): TGTGCCAGCAGCTCATACTTCGCTAGCGGGAGGACCACAGATACGCAGTATTTT. Protein: CASSSYFASGRTTDTQYF.

J is TRBJ2-5 and V is TRBV7-9; TRBD1 might be the D (5 bases). Germline assignment: CDR1 SEHNR and CDR2 FQNEAQ (reference sequence). This CDR3 contains 13 residues. The germline V and J ends were trimmed by 2 bases and 7 bases, with 11 bases remaining between them. CDR3 in amino acids: CASSLSGARTQYF. The CDR3 DNA sequence: TGTGCCAGCAGCTTAAGTGGGGCTAGGACCCAGTACTTC.

The V gene is TRBV20-1, the J gene TRBJ2-7, with D possibly TRBD1 on 5 matching bases. V shed 4 bases and J shed 3 bases, with 7 bases lying between them. CDR3 size: 11 residues. The germline CDR1 and CDR2 sequences are DFQATT and SNEGSKA (reference sequence). CDR3 sequence (DNA): TGCAGTGCTACGGACAACTACGAGCAGTACTTC. This codes for CSATDNYEQYF.

The chain links TRBV7-2 to TRBJ1-4; 8 bases align to TRBD1. The CDR3 is 14 residues long. The V and J ends lost 7 bases and 8 bases, in that order; junction bases with no gene match: 9. Germline V gene data show CDR1 as SGHTA and CDR2 as FQGNSA. The CDR3 loop reads CASTPDRVSEKLFF. CDR3 sequence (DNA): TGTGCCAGCACCCCGGACAGGGTCAGCGAAAAACTGTTTTTT.

V is TRBV5-4 and J is TRBJ2-7; unclear D gene. V lost 3 bases and J 6 bases, leaving 13 bases between the germline ends. Germline V gene lookup returns CDR1 SGHNT and CDR2 YYREEE (reference sequence). This CDR3 is built from 13 residues. The CDR3 loop reads CASSSYTAFEQYF. CDR3 in DNA: TGTGCCAGCAGCTCTTACACAGCTTTCGAGCAGTACTTC.

This clone was picked up a small number of times. The rearrangement uses TRBV4-1 and TRBJ2-6; 9 bases line up with TRBD1. The J segment lost 0 bases and the V segment lost 3 bases, leaving 6 bases of the junction unmatched. The CDR3 spans 18 residues. CDR1 and CDR2 (germline): MGHRA, YSYEKL. The CDR3 DNA is TGCGCCAGCAGCCAGCCTCGGGACAGGGACTCTGGGGCCAACGTCCTGACTTTC. This gives the protein CASSQPRDRDSGANVLTF.

The chain is built from TRBV4-1 and TRBJ1-4; no clear D. Germline values: CDR1 MGHRA, CDR2 YSYEKL. Trimming took off 0 bases at V and 0 bases at J, with 5 bases between the two ends. The CDR3 sequence is 15 residues long. CDR3 in amino acids: CASSQEEPTNEKLFF. CDR3 nucleotides: TGCGCCAGCAGCCAAGAAGAGCCAACTAATGAAAAACTGTTTTTT.